This T cell receptor beta chain was profiled in a study of cytomegalovirus exposure and HLA in healthy donors. The overall study: The study's early data release held about 85 million unique TCRs from HLA-typed donors. Notes on the study in general: Cytomegalovirus association was listed for around 170 TCR beta chains.

From germline, CDR1 is MGHRA and CDR2 YSYEKL. The CDR3 runs to 15 residues. The primer mix had 60 Vbeta and 13 Jbeta primers. Original handling: Later work found 80 million or so unique TCR beta chains, with about 10 million shared. Repertoires were generated with immunoSEQ multiplex PCR, while TCRdb's copy carries only in-frame clones and drops some. V, J and clone size are those of that table, while D and trimming were read from the DNA. The sample lists about 160,000 clones; roughly 80% were seen once. This clone was observed a handful of times. What it recognizes is unknown. The germline gene is not matched at one end of the junction; a read error may be the cause.

The rearrangement joins TRBV4-1 to TRBJ1-2, with unresolved D. Sequences were obtained from PBMCs. This receptor was taken from a woman aged 25 to 39 in good health and CMV-seropositive. CDR3 in DNA: TGTGCCAGCAGCCAAGGTCAGTCGCCTAACTATGGCTACACCTTC. It is translated as CASSQGQSPNYGYTF.